The 24 T cell receptor beta chains below all came from one sample that was sequenced in a study of shared T cell receptors in the human thymus. The assay was immunoSEQ multiplex PCR, and TCRdb's table has in-frame clones only and misses some. Among about 500,000 clones listed, 75% to 85% were seen once. This sample also appeared in a second study, on human thymus T cells.

The sequencing sample was made of thymocytes. These receptors all come from a boy under three years old with a congenital heart defect.

There are a few counts of this clone. The chain couples TRBV4-1 to TRBJ2-3, with D possibly being TRBD2 (6 bases). The CDR3 is 14 amino acids. V was trimmed by 3 bases and J by 3 bases, leaving 10 bases between them. Germline V CDR1 and CDR2: MGHRA, YSYEKL. The DNA for the CDR3 is TGCGCCAGCAGCCAGAGGACTAAAACAGATACGCAGTATTTT. It encodes CASSQRTKTDTQYF.

The genes are TRBV28 and TRBJ2-7; 16 bases map to TRBD2. V trimming: 7 bases; J trimming: 4 bases; junction bases outside the gene matches: 7. The CDR3 is 16 residues long. Germline values: CDR1 MDHEN, CDR2 SYDVKM. The CDR3 loop reads CASTGTSGRAIYEQYF. CDR3 nucleotides: TGTGCCAGCACCGGGACTAGCGGGAGGGCCATTTACGAGCAGTACTTC.

This chain uses TRBV2 with TRBJ2-2, with D uncertain. Per the germline V gene, CDR1 is SNHLY and CDR2 is FYNNEI. The CDR3 is 14 amino acids. V was clipped by 3 bases and J by 5 bases, with 10 bases between them. This chain's CDR3 is CASSERYPTGELFF. The DNA of the CDR3 is TGTGCCAGCAGTGAGCGGTATCCTACCGGGGAGCTGTTTTTT. Using reference TRBV2 and TRBJ2-2 for the parts outside the CDR3, the full variable domain is EPEVTQTPSHQVTQMGQEVILRCVPISNHLYFYWYRQILGQKVEFLVSFYNNEISEKSEIFDDQFSVERPDGSNFTLKIRSTKLEDSAMYFCASSERYPTGELFFGEGSRLTVL.

The genes are TRBV28 and TRBJ1-5, with 7 bases lining up with TRBD1. CDR3 length equals 17 residues. V trimming: 3 bases; J trimming: 4 bases; junction bases outside the gene matches: 12. CDR1 MDHEN and CDR2 SYDVKM come from the germline V gene. The CDR3 region has the DNA TGTGCCAGCAGTTTTTCGGACAGGAAGGGGGTAAATCAGCCCCAGCATTTT. Amino acid sequence: CASSFSDRKGVNQPQHF.

Here the CDR3 DNA reads TGCGCCAGCAGCCAATGGGTAGGGGGCGTTACGCAGTATTTT. Translation gives CASSQWVGGVTQYF. This chain connects TRBV4-3 to TRBJ2-3; the match to TRBD1 covers 7 bases. The CDR3 loop spans 14 amino acids. The V and J ends lost 2 bases and 8 bases, in that order; junction bases with no gene match: 7. Germline V gene lookup returns CDR1 LGHNA and CDR2 YSLEER.

The rearrangement uses TRBV11-2 and TRBJ2-7, with TRBD2 matching over 12 bases. Germline CDR1 reads SGHAT; CDR2 reads FQNNGV. This CDR3 has 16 residues. J lost 1 base, V lost 3 bases, and 4 bases had no gene match. CDR3 protein: CASSLEGLAGSYEQYF. In DNA form, the CDR3 reads TGTGCCAGCAGCTTGGAAGGACTAGCGGGATCCTACGAGCAGTACTTC.

This clone occurred a few times. The gene calls are TRBV5-1 and TRBJ2-3; D remains unclear. The CDR3 spans 16 residues. V was trimmed by 5 bases and J by 0 bases, leaving 16 bases between them. Germline loops: CDR1 SGHRS, CDR2 YFSETQ. CDR3 region: CASSHQSSPSTDTQYF. CDR3 nucleotide sequence: TGCGCCAGCAGTCACCAGTCATCCCCTAGCACAGATACGCAGTATTTT.

Only one count was recorded for this clone. This chain joins TRBV30 and TRBJ1-3, with D hard to call. This CDR3 has 13 amino acids. Germline V CDR1 and CDR2: GTSNPN, SVGIG (reference sequence). Trimming shortened V by 2 bases and J by 3 bases, and 8 bases separated the two germline ends. This CDR3 reads CAWSQIFGNTIYF. CDR3 DNA: TGTGCCTGGAGTCAGATCTTTGGAAACACCATATATTTT.

The rearrangement links TRBV10-2 to TRBJ2-7; 9 nucleotides agree with TRBD2. V gave up 3 bases and J gave up 7 bases; unmatched junction bases: 16. Germline V gene data show CDR1 as WSHSY and CDR2 as SAAADI. CDR3 length: 17 residues. The CDR3 sequence: CASSDSPGVAGVGEQYF. Written as DNA, the CDR3 is TGCGCCAGCAGTGACTCCCCGGGGGTAGCGGGAGTTGGGGAGCAGTACTTC.

This clone was observed a few times. The CDR3 loop is CASSLSGRAQRYGYTF. CDR3 DNA sequence: TGTGCCAGCAGCCTCTCTGGGCGGGCGCAACGCTATGGCTACACCTTC. The chain carries TRBV7-2 and TRBJ1-2; the D is unclear. CDR3 length: 16 amino acids. Germline V gene data show CDR1 as SGHTA and CDR2 as FQGNSA. Trimming pared 5 bases from V and 4 bases from J, leaving 20 bases between.

This clone was counted only a few times. The chain links TRBV10-1 to TRBJ2-3; 9 nucleotides align to TRBD2. Trimming cost V 0 bases and J 6 bases; bases outside gene matches: 7. Germline CDR1 WNHNN, CDR2 SYGVQD (reference sequence). This CDR3 is built from 16 residues. In DNA form, the CDR3 reads TGCGCCAGCAGTGAGTCGCGTAGCGGGAGTGGTGATACGCAGTATTTT. It specifies CASSESRSGSGDTQYF.

The gene calls are TRBV25-1 and TRBJ1-2, with D perhaps matching TRBD1 (5 bases). Germline CDR1 is MGHDK and CDR2 is SYGVNS. The V and J ends lost 6 bases and 4 bases respectively, with 9 bases between them. The CDR3 length is 12 residues. This chain's CDR3 is CASRGGSYGYTF. CDR3 nucleotide sequence: TGTGCCAGCAGGGGGGGTTCCTATGGCTACACCTTC.

The sample holds one count of this clone. The chain is built from TRBV30 and TRBJ2-7, with D unclear. V was shortened by 8 bases and J by 6 bases, with 26 bases between the two germline ends. Germline values: CDR1 GTSNPN, CDR2 SVGIG (reference sequence). This CDR3 has 15 residues. For the CDR3, the DNA is TGTGCCCTGCTTCTAAACCGCCGGGTCCACTCCGAGCAGTACTTC. Amino acid sequence: CALLLNRRVHSEQYF.

The J gene is TRBJ2-7, the V gene TRBV2; 11 nucleotides align to TRBD1. The CDR3 sequence is 16 residues long. CDR1 SNHLY and CDR2 FYNNEI come from the germline V gene. Trimming took 6 bases from V and 0 from J; bases not matched to a gene: 7. CDR3 in amino acids: CASRFLGTGGSYEQYF. For the CDR3, the DNA is TGTGCCAGCAGATTTCTAGGGACAGGGGGCTCCTACGAGCAGTACTTC.

V usage is TRBV27 and J usage is TRBJ2-5; D may be TRBD2 (6 bases). Between the trimmed V and J ends, which lost 4 bases and 5 bases, there was a span of 11 bases. In germline, CDR1 is MNHEY, CDR2 SMNVEV (reference sequence). This CDR3 comprises 13 residues. The CDR3 sequence: CASSWGRWETQYF. CDR3 sequence (DNA): TGTGCCAGCAGTTGGGGGAGGTGGGAGACCCAGTACTTC.

This clone was counted a few times. The V and J genes are TRBV27 and TRBJ2-4, with 9 bases aligning to TRBD2. J was trimmed by 0 bases and V by 3 bases; bases with no gene match: 12. The germline V gene has CDR1 MNHEY and CDR2 SMNVEV (reference sequence). This CDR3 comprises 19 residues. The CDR3 is CASSFQGVSGRPAKNIQYF. The DNA of the CDR3 is TGTGCCAGCAGTTTTCAAGGAGTGAGCGGGAGGCCAGCCAAAAACATTCAGTACTTC.

In DNA form, the CDR3 reads TGTGCCAGCAGCCCGCGGACTCATGCCGCCGCTAGCACAGATACGCAGTATTTT. It is translated as CASSPRTHAAASTDTQYF. The rearrangement uses TRBV11-2 and TRBJ2-3, with D possibly being TRBD2 (5 bases). V lost 5 bases and J 0 bases, leaving 21 bases between the germline ends. Per germline, CDR1 SGHAT and CDR2 FQNNGV. This CDR3 is 18 amino acids long.

This sequence joins TRBV30 and TRBJ2-7; 11 bases match TRBD1. J was trimmed by 6 bases and V by 4 bases; bases with no gene match: 14. This CDR3 region has 16 residues. Germline V gives CDR1 GTSNPN, CDR2 SVGIG (reference sequence). The CDR3 nucleotides read TGTGCCTGGAATGATACACCGGGACAGGGGGAAGGCGAGCAGTACTTC. Residues: CAWNDTPGQGEGEQYF.

The chain employs TRBV4-3 and TRBJ2-1; 12 bases fit TRBD2. V was clipped by 0 bases and J by 7 bases; unmatched bases: 10. Germline lookup yields CDR1 LGHNA and CDR2 YSLEER. The CDR3 contains 18 residues. For the CDR3, the DNA is TGCGCCAGCAGCCAAGATCTTGGGCGACTAGCGGGAGAGAATGAGCAGTTCTTC. Its translation is CASSQDLGRLAGENEQFF.

The chain links TRBV5-1 to TRBJ2-2; 12 nucleotides align to TRBD2. Per germline, CDR1 SGHRS and CDR2 YFSETQ. The CDR3 has 18 amino acids. The V and J ends lost 1 base and 5 bases, in that order; junction bases with no gene match: 9. The CDR3 protein is CASSLSRLAGAGTGELFF. CDR3 coding DNA: TGCGCCAGCAGCTTGTCGAGACTAGCGGGAGCAGGGACCGGGGAGCTGTTTTTT.

The rearrangement joins TRBV5-6 to TRBJ2-1, with 12 bases identical to TRBD2. Germline V gene lookup returns CDR1 SGHDT and CDR2 YYEEEE. The CDR3 runs to 19 residues. The V gene end was trimmed by 0 bases and the J gene end by 5 bases; junction bases not matched to a gene: 12. CDR3 sequence: CASSLVSRLAGELNNEQFF. DNA for the CDR3: TGTGCCAGCAGCTTGGTGTCCCGACTAGCGGGAGAATTGAACAATGAGCAGTTCTTC.

The chain couples TRBV28 to TRBJ2-1, with D perhaps matching TRBD1 (5 bases). V lost 2 bases, J lost 2 bases, and 13 bases lay in between. Germline CDR1 is MDHEN and CDR2 is SYDVKM. This CDR3 spans 16 amino acids. The CDR3 DNA reads as TGTGCCAGCAGTTTAGCAGGGCCCCCACCCTACAATGAGCAGTTCTTC. This encodes CASSLAGPPPYNEQFF.

This chain joins TRBV27 and TRBJ1-1, with D tentatively TRBD1 (6 bases). V was clipped by 5 bases and J by 0 bases, with 13 bases between them. Germline CDR1 MNHEY, CDR2 SMNVEV (reference sequence). The CDR3 contains 15 residues. The DNA of the CDR3 is TGTGCCAGCAGTGCGGGGGGCGCCATGAACACTGAAGCTTTCTTT. Translation gives CASSAGGAMNTEAFF.

V usage is TRBV7-9 and J usage is TRBJ2-7; D may be TRBD1 (7 bases). Germline CDR1 SEHNR, CDR2 FQNEAQ (reference sequence). Trimming removed 5 bases at V and 2 bases at J, with 19 bases between. The CDR3 is made up of 16 amino acids. The CDR3: CASSHPSRDSTYEQYF. CDR3 bases: TGTGCCAGCAGCCATCCCTCGCGGGACAGCACCTACGAGCAGTACTTC.